The 12 T cell receptor beta chains given below trace back to one sample, sequenced in a study of cytomegalovirus exposure and HLA in healthy donors. The PCR employed 60 Vbeta primers together with 13 Jbeta primers. Sequencing used immunoSEQ multiplex PCR; TCRdb keeps in-frame clones, though not all of them. The table has some 150,000 clones, about four fifths seen once. Sequencing was carried out using PBMCs. All receptors derive from a woman between 45 and 60 years old in good health and CMV-seronegative.

This chain joins TRBV11-2 and TRBJ1-1, with 9 bases matching TRBD1. The V gene end was trimmed by 2 bases and the J gene end by 5 bases; junction bases not matched to a gene: 3. The CDR3 is made up of 14 amino acids. Germline V gives CDR1 SGHAT, CDR2 FQNNGV. For the CDR3, the DNA is TGTGCCAGCAGCTTACTGACAGGGGGAACTGAAGCTTTCTTT. It translates to CASSLLTGGTEAFF.

The chain is built from TRBV10-3 and TRBJ1-3; a weak D match, TRBD1 (5 bases). The CDR3 has 17 amino acids. V lost 0 bases to trimming and J lost 7 bases, with 19 bases between them. Looked up from germline, CDR1 is ENHRY and CDR2 is SYGVKD. As DNA, the CDR3 is TGTGCCATCAGTGAGTCCCCCGCGCAGGGTAGAAGGAACACCATATATTTT. It specifies CAISESPAQGRRNTIYF.

V is TRBV25-1 and J is TRBJ1-2, with 8 positions matching TRBD1. Germline V gene data show CDR1 as MGHDK and CDR2 as SYGVNS. With 3 bases clipped from V and 2 bases from J, the junction kept 8 bases outside the gene matches. The CDR3 loop spans 16 amino acids. CDR3 region: CASSDSGTGPNYGYTF. The CDR3 coding sequence is TGTGCCAGCAGTGATTCCGGGACAGGTCCGAACTATGGCTACACCTTC.

CDR3 in DNA: TGTGCCAGCTCCGGGACAGGGGGTCTAGAGCAGTACTTC. This gives the protein CASSGTGGLEQYF. The genes are TRBV6-1 and TRBJ2-7, with 11 bases fitting TRBD1. The CDR3 length is 13 residues. Germline-derived CDR1 and CDR2 are MNHNS and SASEGT. Germline trimming cut 8 bases from V and 7 bases from J; bases unmatched to any gene: 7.

Worth noting for this clone: At the DNA level, this CDR3 is encoded by other sequences in the same sample as well. V and J are TRBV5-1 and TRBJ1-1; TRBD1 is a possible D gene (6 bases). There are 14 residues in the CDR3. Germline V CDR1 and CDR2: SGHRS, YFSETQ. Trimming stripped 0 bases from V and 0 bases from J, with 6 bases between. The CDR3 region has the DNA TGCGCCAGCAGCTTGGGGGGGCTGAACACTGAAGCTTTCTTT. It is translated as CASSLGGLNTEAFF.

This clone occurred a few times. V gene TRBV7-9 combines with J gene TRBJ1-6, with TRBD1 identical over 9 bases. V lost 5 bases, J lost 10 bases, and 6 bases stayed unmatched. The CDR3 sequence is 14 residues long. Germline CDR1 is SEHNR and CDR2 is FQNEAQ (reference sequence). CDR3 nucleotide sequence: TGTGCCAGCAGCCCGACAGGGGGTGAATCACCCCTCCACTTT. It is translated as CASSPTGGESPLHF.

As to this clone: This specimen includes other DNA sequences encoding the same CDR3. This chain joins TRBV13 and TRBJ2-7; D is perhaps TRBD1 (5 bases). V lost 0 bases, J lost 5 bases, and 5 bases lay in between. The CDR3 spans 12 residues. Per germline, CDR1 PRHDT and CDR2 FYEKMQ (reference sequence). CDR3 nucleotides: TGTGCCAGCAGCTTAGGCAGGGACGAGCAGTACTTC. Translation gives CASSLGRDEQYF.

This clone was recorded once. Here the CDR3 reads CSVRDRPNQPQHF. The DNA of the CDR3 is TGCAGCGTACGGGACAGGCCTAATCAGCCCCAGCATTTT. The chain uses TRBV29-1 and TRBJ1-5; TRBD1 aligns across 8 bases. This CDR3 has 13 amino acids. Trimming cost V 6 bases and J 4 bases; bases outside gene matches: 5. Looked up from germline, CDR1 is SQVTM and CDR2 is ANQGSEA.

V and J are TRBV28 and TRBJ2-5, with 13 positions matching TRBD2. The CDR3 is 19 residues long. V lost 5 bases, J lost 3 bases, and 15 bases stayed unmatched. Germline lookup yields CDR1 MDHEN and CDR2 SYDVKM. CDR3 nucleotides: TGTGCCAGCAGTAGTGGACTAGCGGGAGCGAGGGCCAAGAAAGAGACCCAGTACTTC. The encoded protein is CASSSGLAGARAKKETQYF.

The chain recombines TRBV28 with TRBJ1-4, with 8 nucleotides matching TRBD1. The CDR3 is 15 residues long. The germline V gene has CDR1 MDHEN and CDR2 SYDVKM. The trim removed 5 bases at V and 8 bases at J, leaving 10 bases unmatched. CDR3 in DNA: TGTGCCAGCAGTCCTCAGACAGGGGAAAGCGAAAAACTGTTTTTT. This sequence encodes CASSPQTGESEKLFF.

This chain uses TRBV11-2 with TRBJ2-7; D is undetermined. CDR1 SGHAT and CDR2 FQNNGV come from the germline V gene. V lost 4 bases, J lost 2 bases, and 12 bases lay in between. The CDR3 sequence is 14 residues long. The DNA of the CDR3 is TGTGCCAGCAGCTCGTCAGTGGGCGCCTACGAGCAGTACTTC. Encoded protein: CASSSSVGAYEQYF.

CDR3 region: CASSRTSGSTGELFF. The CDR3 nucleotides are TGTGCCAGCAGCCGGACTAGCGGTAGTACCGGGGAGCTGTTTTTT. This chain links TRBV5-4 with TRBJ2-2, with 10 bases matching TRBD2. Germline V gene data show CDR1 as SGHNT and CDR2 as YYREEE (reference sequence). This CDR3 comprises 15 residues. Trimming at V came to 4 bases and at J to 5 bases, leaving 5 bases not matched to a gene.